This T cell receptor beta chain was identified in a study of identical twins. Study-wide results and caveats: There were fewer insertions in abundant cord blood beta clonotypes, but memory repertoires showed no such pattern. The models systematically underestimated how much out-of-frame TCR alpha was shared in monozygotic twins. A partial confounding effect on zero-insertion analyses could come from invariant MAIT and iNKT cells. Conclusions were based on cross-sectional statistical analysis, without following the same donors.

As for this clonotype: Its cognate antigen is unknown.

TCRdb processed the 5' RACE reads anew with MiXCR; each CDR3 protein has one entry. The sample includes about 500,000 distinct CDR3 sequences, 14% of them seen just once. The sample was also reused in another study, on yellow fever vaccine responses in identical twins.

This TCR derives from a young woman in good health. The source material was CD4+ T cells sorted from blood.

The CDR3 bases are TGCGCCAGCAGCTTGAATGTTTTAACCGAGACCCAGTACTTC. Its protein product is CASSLNVLTETQYF. The rearrangement joins TRBV5-1 to TRBJ2-5; D is uncertain. The CDR3 totals 14 residues. Per the germline V gene, CDR1 is SGHRS and CDR2 is YFSETQ. V was shortened by 1 base and J by 5 bases, with 12 bases between the two germline ends. Using reference TRBV5-1 and TRBJ2-5 for the parts outside the CDR3, the full variable domain is KAGVTQTPRYLIKTRGQQVTLSCSPISGHRSVSWYQQTPGQGLQFLFEYFSETQRNKGNFPGRFSGRQFSNSRSEMNVSTLELGDSALYLCASSLNVLTETQYFGPGTRLLVL.